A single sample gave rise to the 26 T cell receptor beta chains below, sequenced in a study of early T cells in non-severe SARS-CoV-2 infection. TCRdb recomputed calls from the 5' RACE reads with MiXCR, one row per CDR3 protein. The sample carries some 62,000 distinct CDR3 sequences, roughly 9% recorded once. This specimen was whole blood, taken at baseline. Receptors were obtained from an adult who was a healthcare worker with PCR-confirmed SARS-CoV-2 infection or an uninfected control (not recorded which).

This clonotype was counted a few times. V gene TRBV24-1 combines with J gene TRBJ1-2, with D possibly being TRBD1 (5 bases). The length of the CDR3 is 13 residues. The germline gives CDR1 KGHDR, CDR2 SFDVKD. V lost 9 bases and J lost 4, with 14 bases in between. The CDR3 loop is CATSRGPFYGYTF. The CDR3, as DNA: TGTGCCACCTCAAGGGGCCCTTTCTATGGCTACACCTTC.

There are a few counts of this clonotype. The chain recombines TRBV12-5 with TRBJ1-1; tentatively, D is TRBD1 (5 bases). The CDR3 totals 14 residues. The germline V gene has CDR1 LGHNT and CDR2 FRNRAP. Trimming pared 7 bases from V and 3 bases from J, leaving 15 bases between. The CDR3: CASAQFGGYTEAFF. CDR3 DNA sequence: TGTGCTAGTGCCCAGTTCGGGGGTTACACTGAAGCTTTCTTT.

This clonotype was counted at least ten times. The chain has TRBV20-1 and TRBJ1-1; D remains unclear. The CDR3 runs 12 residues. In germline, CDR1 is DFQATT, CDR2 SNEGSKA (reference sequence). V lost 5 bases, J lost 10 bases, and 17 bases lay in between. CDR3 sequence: CSAPPGGLRAFF. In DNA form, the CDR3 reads TGCAGTGCTCCCCCGGGCGGTCTCAGAGCTTTCTTT.

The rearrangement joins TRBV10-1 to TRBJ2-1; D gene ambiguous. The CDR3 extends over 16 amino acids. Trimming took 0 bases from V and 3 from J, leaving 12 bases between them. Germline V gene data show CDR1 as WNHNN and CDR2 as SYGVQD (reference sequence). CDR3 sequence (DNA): TGCGCCAGCAGTGAGTCGACCGCTAGAAGCTACAATGAGCAGTTCTTC. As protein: CASSESTARSYNEQFF.

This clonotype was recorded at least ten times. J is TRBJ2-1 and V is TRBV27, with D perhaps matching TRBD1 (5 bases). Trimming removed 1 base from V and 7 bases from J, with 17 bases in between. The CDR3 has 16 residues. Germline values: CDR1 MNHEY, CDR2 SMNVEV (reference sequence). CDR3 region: CASSLFSQGWLNEQFF. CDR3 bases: TGTGCCAGCAGTTTATTCTCTCAGGGATGGTTGAATGAGCAGTTCTTC.

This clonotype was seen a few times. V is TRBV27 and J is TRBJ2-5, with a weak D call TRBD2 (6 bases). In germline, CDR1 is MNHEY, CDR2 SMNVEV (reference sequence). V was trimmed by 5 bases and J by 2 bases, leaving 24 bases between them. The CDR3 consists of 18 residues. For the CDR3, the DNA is TGTGCCAGCAGTCCTCCGGGAGTCGTCCTTTCGATTCAAGAGACCCAGTACTTC. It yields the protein CASSPPGVVLSIQETQYF.

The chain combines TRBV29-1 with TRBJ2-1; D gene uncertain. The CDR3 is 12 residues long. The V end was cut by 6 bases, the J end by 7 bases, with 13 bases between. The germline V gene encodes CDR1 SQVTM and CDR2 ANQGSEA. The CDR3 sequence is CSVANSSNEQFF. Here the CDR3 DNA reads TGCAGCGTGGCTAATAGTTCGAATGAGCAGTTCTTC.

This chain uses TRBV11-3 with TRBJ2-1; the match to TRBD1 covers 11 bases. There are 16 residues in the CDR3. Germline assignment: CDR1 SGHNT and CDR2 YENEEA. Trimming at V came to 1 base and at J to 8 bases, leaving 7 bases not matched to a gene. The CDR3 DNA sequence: TGTGCCAGCAGCTTAGGAGGCGGACAGGGGGCGGATGAGCAGTTCTTC. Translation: CASSLGGGQGADEQFF. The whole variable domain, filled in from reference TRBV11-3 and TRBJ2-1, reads EAGVVQSPRYKIIEKKQPVAFWCNPISGHNTLYWYLQNLGQGPELLIRYENEEAVDDSQLPKDRFSAERLKGVDSTLKIQPAELGDSAVYLCASSLGGGQGADEQFFGPGTRLTVL.

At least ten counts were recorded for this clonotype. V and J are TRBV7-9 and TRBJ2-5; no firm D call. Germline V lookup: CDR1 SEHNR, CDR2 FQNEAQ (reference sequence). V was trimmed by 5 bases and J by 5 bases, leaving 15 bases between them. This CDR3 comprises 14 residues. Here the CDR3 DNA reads TGTGCCAGCAGCCCCCAAGGGTCCCGGGAGACCCAGTACTTC. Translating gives CASSPQGSRETQYF.

The CDR3 here is CASRGLAMNTEAFF. The CDR3 region has the DNA TGTGCCAGCAGGGGACTGGCCATGAACACTGAAGCTTTCTTT. The rearrangement uses TRBV6-2 or TRBV6-3 and TRBJ1-1, with D perhaps matching TRBD1 (5 bases). Germline CDR1 MNHEY, CDR2 SVGEGT. The ends were cut back, 6 bases at V and 0 bases at J, with 11 bases in the middle. This CDR3 has 14 amino acids.

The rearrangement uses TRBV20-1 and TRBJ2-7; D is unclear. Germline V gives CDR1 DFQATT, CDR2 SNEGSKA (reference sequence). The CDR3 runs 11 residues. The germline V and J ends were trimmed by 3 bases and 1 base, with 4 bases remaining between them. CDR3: CSASGSYEQYF. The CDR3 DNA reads TGCAGTGCTAGCGGGTCCTACGAGCAGTACTTC.

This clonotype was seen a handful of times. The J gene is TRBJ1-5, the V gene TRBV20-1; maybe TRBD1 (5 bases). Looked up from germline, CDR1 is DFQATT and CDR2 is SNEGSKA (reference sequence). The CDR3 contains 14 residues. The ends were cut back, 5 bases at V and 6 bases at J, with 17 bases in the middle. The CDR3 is CSAPTRDSGQPQHF. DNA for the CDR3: TGCAGTGCTCCGACTCGGGACTCTGGTCAGCCCCAGCATTTT.

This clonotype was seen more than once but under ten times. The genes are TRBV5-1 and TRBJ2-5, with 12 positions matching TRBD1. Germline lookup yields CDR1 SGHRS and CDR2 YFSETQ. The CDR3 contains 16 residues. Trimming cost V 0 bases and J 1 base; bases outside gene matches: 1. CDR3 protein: CASSLGDRGLQETQYF. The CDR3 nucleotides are TGCGCCAGCAGCTTGGGGGACAGGGGGCTCCAAGAGACCCAGTACTTC.

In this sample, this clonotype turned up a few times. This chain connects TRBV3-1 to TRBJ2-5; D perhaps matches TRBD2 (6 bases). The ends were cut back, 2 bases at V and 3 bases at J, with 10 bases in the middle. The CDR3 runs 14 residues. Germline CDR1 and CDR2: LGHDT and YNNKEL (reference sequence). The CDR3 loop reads CASSQTGDEETQYF. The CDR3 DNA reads TGTGCCAGCAGCCAAACGGGGGACGAAGAGACCCAGTACTTC.

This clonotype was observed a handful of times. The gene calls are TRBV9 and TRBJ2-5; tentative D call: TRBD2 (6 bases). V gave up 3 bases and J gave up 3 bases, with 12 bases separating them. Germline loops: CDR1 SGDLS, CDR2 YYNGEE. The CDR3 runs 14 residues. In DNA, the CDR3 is TGTGCCAGCAGCGAGGGACTCAGCAAAGAGACCCAGTACTTC. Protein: CASSEGLSKETQYF.

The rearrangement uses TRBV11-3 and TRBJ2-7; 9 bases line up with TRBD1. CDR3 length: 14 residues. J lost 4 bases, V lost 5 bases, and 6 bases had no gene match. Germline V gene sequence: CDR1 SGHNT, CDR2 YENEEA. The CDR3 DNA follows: TGTGCCAGCAGCATGGGACAGGGCGGGTACGAGCAGTACTTC. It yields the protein CASSMGQGGYEQYF. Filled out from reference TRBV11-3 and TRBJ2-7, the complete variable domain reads EAGVVQSPRYKIIEKKQPVAFWCNPISGHNTLYWYLQNLGQGPELLIRYENEEAVDDSQLPKDRFSAERLKGVDSTLKIQPAELGDSAVYLCASSMGQGGYEQYFGPGTRLTVT.

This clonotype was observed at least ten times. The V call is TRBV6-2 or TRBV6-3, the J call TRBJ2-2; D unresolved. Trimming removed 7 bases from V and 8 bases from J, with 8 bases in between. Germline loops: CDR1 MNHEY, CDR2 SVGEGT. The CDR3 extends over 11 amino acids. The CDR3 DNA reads TGTGCCAGCACATCCGGAGGGGAGCTGTTTTTT. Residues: CASTSGGELFF.

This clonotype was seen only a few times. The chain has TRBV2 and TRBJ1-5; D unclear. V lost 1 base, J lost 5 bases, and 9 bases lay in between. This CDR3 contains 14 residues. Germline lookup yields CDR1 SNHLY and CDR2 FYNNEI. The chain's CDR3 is CASSEGGTYQPQHF. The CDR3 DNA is TGTGCCAGCAGTGAAGGCGGCACGTATCAGCCCCAGCATTTT.

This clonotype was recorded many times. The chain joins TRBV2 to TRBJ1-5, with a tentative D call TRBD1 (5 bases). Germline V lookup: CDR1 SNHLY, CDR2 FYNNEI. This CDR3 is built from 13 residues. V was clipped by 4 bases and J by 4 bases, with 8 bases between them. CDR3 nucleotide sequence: TGTGCCAGCAGTGGCAGGGAGAATCAGCCCCAGCATTTT. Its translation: CASSGRENQPQHF. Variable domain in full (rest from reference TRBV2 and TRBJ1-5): EPEVTQTPSHQVTQMGQEVILRCVPISNHLYFYWYRQILGQKVEFLVSFYNNEISEKSEIFDDQFSVERPDGSNFTLKIRSTKLEDSAMYFCASSGRENQPQHFGDGTRLSIL.

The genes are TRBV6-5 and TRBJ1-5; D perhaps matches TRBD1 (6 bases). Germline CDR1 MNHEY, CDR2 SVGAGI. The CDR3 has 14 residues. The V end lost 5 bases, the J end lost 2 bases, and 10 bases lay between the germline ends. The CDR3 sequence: CASSNRQGNQPQHF. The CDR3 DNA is TGTGCCAGCAGTAACCGACAGGGCAATCAGCCCCAGCATTTT.

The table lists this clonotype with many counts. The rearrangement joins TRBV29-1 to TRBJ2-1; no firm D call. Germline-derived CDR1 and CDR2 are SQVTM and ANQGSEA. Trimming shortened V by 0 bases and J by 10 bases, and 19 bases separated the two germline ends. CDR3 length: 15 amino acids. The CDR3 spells CSVEDLEIRVSEQFF. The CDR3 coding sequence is TGCAGCGTTGAAGATCTCGAGATTCGAGTCAGCGAGCAGTTCTTC.

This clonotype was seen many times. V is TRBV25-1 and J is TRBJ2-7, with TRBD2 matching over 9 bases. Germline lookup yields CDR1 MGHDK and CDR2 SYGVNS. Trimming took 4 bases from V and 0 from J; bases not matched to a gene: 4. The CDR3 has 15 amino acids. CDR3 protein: CASSVSSGSSYEQYF. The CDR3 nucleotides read TGTGCCAGCAGTGTGAGTAGCGGGAGCTCCTACGAGCAGTACTTC.

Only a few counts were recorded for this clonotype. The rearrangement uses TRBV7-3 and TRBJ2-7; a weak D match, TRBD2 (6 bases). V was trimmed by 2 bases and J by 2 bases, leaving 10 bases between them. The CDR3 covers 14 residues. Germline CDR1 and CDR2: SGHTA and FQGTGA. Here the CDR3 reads CASSLEGGPYEQYF. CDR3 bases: TGTGCCAGCAGCTTAGAGGGAGGACCCTACGAGCAGTACTTC.

Written as DNA, the CDR3 is TGCGCCAGCAGTAAGGACGGATTCCCCTACAATGAGCAGTTCTTC. Protein product: CASSKDGFPYNEQFF. J is TRBJ2-1 and V is TRBV10-1, with no clear D. V shed 5 bases and J shed 2 bases, with 13 bases lying between them. Germline-derived CDR1 and CDR2 are WNHNN and SYGVQD (reference sequence). There are 15 residues in the CDR3.

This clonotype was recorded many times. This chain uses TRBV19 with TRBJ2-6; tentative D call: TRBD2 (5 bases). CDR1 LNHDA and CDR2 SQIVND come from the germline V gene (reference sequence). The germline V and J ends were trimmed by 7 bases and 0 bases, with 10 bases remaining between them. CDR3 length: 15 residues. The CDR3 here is CASNMGSSGANVLTF. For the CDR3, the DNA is TGTGCCAGTAACATGGGGAGCTCTGGGGCCAACGTCCTGACTTTC.

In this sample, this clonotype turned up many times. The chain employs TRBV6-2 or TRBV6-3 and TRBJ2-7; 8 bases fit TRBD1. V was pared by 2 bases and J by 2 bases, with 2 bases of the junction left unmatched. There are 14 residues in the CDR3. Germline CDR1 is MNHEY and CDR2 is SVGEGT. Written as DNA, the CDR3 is TGTGCCAGCAGTTACGACAGGGGAGCCTACGAGCAGTACTTC. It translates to CASSYDRGAYEQYF.